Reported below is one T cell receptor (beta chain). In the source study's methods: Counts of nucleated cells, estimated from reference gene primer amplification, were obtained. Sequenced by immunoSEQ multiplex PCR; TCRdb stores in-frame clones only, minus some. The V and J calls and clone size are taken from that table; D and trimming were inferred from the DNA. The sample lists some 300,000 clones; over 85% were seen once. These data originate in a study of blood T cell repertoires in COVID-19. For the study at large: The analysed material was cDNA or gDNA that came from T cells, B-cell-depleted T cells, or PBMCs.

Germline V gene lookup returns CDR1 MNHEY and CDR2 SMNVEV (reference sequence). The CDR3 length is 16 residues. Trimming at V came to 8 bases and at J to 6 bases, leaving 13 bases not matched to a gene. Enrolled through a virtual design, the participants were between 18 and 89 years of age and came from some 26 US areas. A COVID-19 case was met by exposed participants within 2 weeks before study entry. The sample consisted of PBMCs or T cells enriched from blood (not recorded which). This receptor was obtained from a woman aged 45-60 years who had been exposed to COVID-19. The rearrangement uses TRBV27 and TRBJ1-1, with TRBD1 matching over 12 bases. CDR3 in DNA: TGTGCCAGCGGAACTTACCGGGACAGGGGGCGTTCTGAAGCTTTCTTT. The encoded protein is CASGTYRDRGRSEAFF.